This TCR beta chain was retrieved from a study of OX40 agonist ivuxolimab in advanced cancers. Assay used: immunoSEQ multiplex PCR; TCRdb lists only in-frame clones, some missing. There are 45,000 to 60,000 clones in the sample; roughly nine tenths occur only once, and 3% to 4% lies in the top ten. The germline CDR1 and CDR2 sequences are SQVTM and ANQGSEA. There are 14 residues in the CDR3. V was trimmed by 6 bases and J by 0 bases, leaving 15 bases between them. Sequencing was performed on CD4+ or CD8+ T cells sorted from blood, taken in a trial of the OX40 agonist ivuxolimab. V and J are TRBV29-1 and TRBJ2-7, with unresolved D. This TCR came from an adult with an advanced solid tumor such as melanoma, head and neck, liver or kidney cancer. The CDR3 bases are TGCAGCGTGCGACCCGGCGGCAGCTCCTACGAGCAGTACTTC. Amino acids: CSVRPGGSSYEQYF.